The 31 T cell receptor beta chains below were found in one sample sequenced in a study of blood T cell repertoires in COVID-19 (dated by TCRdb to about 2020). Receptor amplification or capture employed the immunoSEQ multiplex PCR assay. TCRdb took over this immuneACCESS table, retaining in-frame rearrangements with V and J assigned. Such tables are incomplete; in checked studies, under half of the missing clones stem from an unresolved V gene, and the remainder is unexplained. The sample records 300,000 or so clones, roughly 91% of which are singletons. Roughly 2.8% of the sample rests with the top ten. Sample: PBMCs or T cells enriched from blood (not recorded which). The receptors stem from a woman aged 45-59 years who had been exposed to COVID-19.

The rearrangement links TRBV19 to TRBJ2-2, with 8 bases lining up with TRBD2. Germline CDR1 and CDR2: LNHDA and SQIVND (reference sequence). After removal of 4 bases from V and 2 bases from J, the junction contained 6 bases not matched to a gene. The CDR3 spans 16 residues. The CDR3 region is CASSTPGGPNTGELFF. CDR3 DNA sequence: TGTGCCAGTAGTACCCCGGGGGGGCCTAACACCGGGGAGCTGTTTTTT.

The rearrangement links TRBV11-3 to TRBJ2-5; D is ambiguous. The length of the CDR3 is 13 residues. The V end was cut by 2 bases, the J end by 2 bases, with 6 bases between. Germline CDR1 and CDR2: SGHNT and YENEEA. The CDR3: CASSLFSQETQYF. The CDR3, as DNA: TGTGCCAGCAGCTTATTTTCGCAAGAGACCCAGTACTTC. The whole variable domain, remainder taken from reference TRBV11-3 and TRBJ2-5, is EAGVVQSPRYKIIEKKQPVAFWCNPISGHNTLYWYLQNLGQGPELLIRYENEEAVDDSQLPKDRFSAERLKGVDSTLKIQPAELGDSAVYLCASSLFSQETQYFGPGTRLLVL.

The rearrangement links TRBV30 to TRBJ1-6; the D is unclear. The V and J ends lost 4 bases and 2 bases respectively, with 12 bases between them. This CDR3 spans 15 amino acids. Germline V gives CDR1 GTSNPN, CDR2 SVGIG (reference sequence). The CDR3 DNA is TGTGCCTGGATTCGTAGAGGCCCCTATAATTCACCCCTCCACTTT. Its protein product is CAWIRRGPYNSPLHF.

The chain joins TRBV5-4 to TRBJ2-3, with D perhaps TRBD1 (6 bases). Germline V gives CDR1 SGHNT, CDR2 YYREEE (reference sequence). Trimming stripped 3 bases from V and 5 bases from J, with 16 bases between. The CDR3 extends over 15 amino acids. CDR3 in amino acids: CASSSGLTGKDTQYF. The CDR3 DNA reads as TGTGCCAGCAGCTCAGGGTTAACAGGGAAAGATACGCAGTATTTT.

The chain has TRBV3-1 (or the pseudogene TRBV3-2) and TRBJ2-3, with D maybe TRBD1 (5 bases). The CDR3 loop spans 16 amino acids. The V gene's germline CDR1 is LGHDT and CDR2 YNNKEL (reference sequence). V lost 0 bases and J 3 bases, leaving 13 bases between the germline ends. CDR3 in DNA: TGTGCCAGCAGCCAAGATTATGGGGCGGCAACAGATACGCAGTATTTT. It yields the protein CASSQDYGAATDTQYF.

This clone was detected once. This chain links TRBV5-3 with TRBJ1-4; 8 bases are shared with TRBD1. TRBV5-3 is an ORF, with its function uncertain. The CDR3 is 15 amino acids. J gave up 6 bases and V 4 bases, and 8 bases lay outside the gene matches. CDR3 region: CARSQRDRLDEKLFF. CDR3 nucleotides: TGTGCCAGAAGCCAAAGGGACAGGTTGGATGAAAAACTGTTTTTT.

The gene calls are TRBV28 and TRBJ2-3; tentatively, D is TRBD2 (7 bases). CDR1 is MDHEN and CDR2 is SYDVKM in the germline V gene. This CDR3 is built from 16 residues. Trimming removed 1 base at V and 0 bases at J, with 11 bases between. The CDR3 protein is CASSLLGRGSTDTQYF. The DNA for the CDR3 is TGTGCCAGCAGTTTATTGGGGAGGGGGAGCACAGATACGCAGTATTTT.

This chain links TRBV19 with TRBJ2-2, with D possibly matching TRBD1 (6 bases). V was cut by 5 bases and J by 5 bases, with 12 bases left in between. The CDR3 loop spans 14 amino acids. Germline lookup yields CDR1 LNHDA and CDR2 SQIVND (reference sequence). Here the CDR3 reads CASSEQGWTGELFF. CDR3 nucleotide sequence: TGTGCCAGTAGTGAACAGGGTTGGACCGGGGAGCTGTTTTTT.

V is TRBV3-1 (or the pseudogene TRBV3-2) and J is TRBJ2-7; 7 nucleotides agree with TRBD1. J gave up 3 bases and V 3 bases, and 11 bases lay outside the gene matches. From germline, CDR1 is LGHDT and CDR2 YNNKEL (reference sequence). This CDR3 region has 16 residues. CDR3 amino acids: CASSQEQGQMIYEQYF. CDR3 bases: TGTGCCAGCAGCCAGGAGCAGGGACAGATGATCTACGAGCAGTACTTC.

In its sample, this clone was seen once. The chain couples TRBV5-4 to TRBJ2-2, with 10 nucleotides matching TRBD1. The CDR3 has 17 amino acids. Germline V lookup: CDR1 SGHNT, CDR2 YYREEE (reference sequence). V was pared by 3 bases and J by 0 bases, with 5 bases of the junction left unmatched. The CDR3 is CASSSDRGNSNTGELFF. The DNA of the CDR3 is TGTGCCAGCAGCTCGGACAGGGGGAATTCGAACACCGGGGAGCTGTTTTTT.

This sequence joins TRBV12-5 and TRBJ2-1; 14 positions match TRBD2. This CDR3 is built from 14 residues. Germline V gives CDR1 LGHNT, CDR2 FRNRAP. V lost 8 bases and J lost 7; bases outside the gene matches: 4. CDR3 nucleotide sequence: TGTGCTAGTACGACTAGCGGGGGGGTGAATGAGCAGTTCTTC. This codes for CASTTSGGVNEQFF.

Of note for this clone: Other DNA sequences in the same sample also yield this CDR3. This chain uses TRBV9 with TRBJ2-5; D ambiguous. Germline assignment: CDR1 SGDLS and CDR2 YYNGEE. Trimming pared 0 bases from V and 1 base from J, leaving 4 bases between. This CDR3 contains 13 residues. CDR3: CASSVASQETQYF. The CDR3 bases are TGTGCCAGCAGCGTAGCTTCCCAAGAGACCCAGTACTTC. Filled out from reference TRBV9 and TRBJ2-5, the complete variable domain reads DSGVTQTPKHLITATGQRVTLRCSPRSGDLSVYWYQQSLDQGLQFLIQYYNGEERAKGNILERFSAQQFPDLHSELNLSSLELGDSALYFCASSVASQETQYFGPGTRLLVL.

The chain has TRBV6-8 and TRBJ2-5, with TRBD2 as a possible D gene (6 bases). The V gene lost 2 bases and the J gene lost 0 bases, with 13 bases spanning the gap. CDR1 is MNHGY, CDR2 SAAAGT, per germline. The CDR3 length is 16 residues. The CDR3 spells CASSYRTGTYQETQYF. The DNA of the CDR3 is TGTGCCAGCAGTTACCGCACCGGGACTTACCAAGAGACCCAGTACTTC.

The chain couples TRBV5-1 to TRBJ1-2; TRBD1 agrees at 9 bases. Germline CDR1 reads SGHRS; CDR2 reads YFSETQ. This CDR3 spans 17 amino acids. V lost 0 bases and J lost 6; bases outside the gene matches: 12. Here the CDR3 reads CASSLETGQGGFHGYTF. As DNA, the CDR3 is TGCGCCAGCAGCTTGGAAACGGGACAGGGTGGGTTCCATGGCTACACCTTC. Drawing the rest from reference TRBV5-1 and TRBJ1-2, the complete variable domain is KAGVTQTPRYLIKTRGQQVTLSCSPISGHRSVSWYQQTPGQGLQFLFEYFSETQRNKGNFPGRFSGRQFSNSRSEMNVSTLELGDSALYLCASSLETGQGGFHGYTFGSGTRLTVV.

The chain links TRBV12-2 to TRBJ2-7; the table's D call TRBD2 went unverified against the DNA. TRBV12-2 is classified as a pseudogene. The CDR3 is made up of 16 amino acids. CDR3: CASRLISCGKAYEQYF. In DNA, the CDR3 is TGTGCAAGTCGCTTAATATCCTGCGGGAAGGCCTACGAGCAGTACTTC.

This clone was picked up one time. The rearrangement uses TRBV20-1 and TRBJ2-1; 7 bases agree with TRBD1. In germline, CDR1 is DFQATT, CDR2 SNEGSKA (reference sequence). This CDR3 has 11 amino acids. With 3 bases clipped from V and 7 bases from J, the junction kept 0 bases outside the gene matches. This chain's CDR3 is CSARGQNEQFF. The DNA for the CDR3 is TGCAGTGCTAGGGGACAGAATGAGCAGTTCTTC.

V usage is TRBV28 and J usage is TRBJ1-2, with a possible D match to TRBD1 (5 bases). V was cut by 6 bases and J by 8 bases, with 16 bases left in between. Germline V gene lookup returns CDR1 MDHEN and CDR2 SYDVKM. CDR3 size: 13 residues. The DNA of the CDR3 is TGTGCCAGCAGCCTCCCCGGACAAGGAGGCTACACCTTC. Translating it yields CASSLPGQGGYTF.

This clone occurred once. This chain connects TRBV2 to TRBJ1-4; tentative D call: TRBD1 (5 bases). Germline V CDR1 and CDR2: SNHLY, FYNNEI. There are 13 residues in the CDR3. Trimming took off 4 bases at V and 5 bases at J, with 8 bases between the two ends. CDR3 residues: CASSGQGNEKLFF. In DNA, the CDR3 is TGTGCCAGCAGTGGGCAGGGCAATGAAAAACTGTTTTTT.

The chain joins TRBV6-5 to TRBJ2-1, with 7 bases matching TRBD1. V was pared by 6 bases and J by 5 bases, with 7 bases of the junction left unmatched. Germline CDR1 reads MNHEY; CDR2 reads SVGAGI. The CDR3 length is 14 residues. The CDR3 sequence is CASSPWDSHNEQFF. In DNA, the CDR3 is TGTGCCAGCAGCCCGTGGGACAGCCACAATGAGCAGTTCTTC.

The CDR3 sequence is CASSQGAGGPAFF. Written as DNA, the CDR3 is TGTGCCAGCAGCCAAGGGGCGGGTGGGCCAGCTTTCTTT. The chain joins TRBV3-1 (or the pseudogene TRBV3-2) to TRBJ1-1; D call uncertain. The CDR3 sequence is 13 residues long. V lost 1 base and J lost 10, with 13 bases in between. Germline V gene data show CDR1 as LGHDT and CDR2 as YNNKEL (reference sequence).

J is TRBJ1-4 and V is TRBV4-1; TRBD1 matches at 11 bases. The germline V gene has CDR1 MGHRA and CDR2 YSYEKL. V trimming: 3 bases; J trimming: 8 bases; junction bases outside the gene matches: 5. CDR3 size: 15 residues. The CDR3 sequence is CASSQTGQGEEKLFF. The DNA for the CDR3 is TGCGCCAGCAGCCAGACGGGACAGGGGGAAGAAAAACTGTTTTTT.

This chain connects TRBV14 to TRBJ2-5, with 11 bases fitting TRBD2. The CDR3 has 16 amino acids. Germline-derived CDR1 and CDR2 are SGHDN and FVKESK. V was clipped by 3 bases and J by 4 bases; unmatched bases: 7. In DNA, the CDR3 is TGTGCCAGCAGCCACCCGGGACTAGCGGCCCGAGAGACCCAGTACTTC. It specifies CASSHPGLAARETQYF.

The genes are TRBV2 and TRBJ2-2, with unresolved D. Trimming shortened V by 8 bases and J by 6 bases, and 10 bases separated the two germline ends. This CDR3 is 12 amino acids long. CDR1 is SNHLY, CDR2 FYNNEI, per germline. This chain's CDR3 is CASLKESGELFF. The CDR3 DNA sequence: TGTGCCAGCCTAAAGGAGTCCGGGGAGCTGTTTTTT.

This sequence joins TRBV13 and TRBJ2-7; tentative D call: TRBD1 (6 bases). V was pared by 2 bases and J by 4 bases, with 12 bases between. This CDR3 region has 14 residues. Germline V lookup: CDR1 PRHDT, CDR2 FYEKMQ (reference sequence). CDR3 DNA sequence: TGTGCCAGCAGCTTACAGGGGATTTTTTACGAGCAGTACTTC. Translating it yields CASSLQGIFYEQYF.

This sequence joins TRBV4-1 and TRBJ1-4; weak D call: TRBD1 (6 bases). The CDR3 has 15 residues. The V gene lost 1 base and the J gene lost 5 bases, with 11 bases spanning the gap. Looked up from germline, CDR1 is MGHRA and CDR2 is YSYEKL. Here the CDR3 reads CASSQVAGGNEKLFF. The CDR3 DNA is TGCGCCAGCAGCCAAGTGGCGGGGGGCAATGAAAAACTGTTTTTT.

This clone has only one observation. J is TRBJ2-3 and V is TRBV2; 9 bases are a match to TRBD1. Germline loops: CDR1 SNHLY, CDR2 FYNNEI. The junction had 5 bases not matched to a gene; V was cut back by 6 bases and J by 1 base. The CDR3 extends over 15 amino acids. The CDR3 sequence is CASRGTGKGTDTQYF. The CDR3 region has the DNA TGTGCCAGCAGGGGGACAGGGAAGGGCACAGATACGCAGTATTTT.

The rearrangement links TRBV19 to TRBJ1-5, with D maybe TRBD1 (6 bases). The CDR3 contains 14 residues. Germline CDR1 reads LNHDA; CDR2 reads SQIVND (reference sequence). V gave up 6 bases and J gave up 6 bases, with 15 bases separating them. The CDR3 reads CASRTNRVGQPQHF. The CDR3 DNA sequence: TGTGCCAGTAGGACTAACAGGGTTGGTCAGCCCCAGCATTTT.

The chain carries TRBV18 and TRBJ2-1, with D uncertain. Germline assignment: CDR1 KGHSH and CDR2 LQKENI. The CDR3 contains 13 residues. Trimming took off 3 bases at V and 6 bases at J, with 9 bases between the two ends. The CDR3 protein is CASSPMGPNEQFF. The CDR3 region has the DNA TGTGCCAGCTCACCGATGGGCCCCAATGAGCAGTTCTTC.

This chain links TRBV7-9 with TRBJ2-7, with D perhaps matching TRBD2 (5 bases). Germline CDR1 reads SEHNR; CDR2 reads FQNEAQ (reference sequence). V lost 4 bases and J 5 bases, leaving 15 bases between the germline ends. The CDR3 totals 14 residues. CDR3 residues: CASSSTGSKNEQYF. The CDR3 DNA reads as TGTGCCAGCAGCTCGACGGGGTCTAAAAACGAGCAGTACTTC.

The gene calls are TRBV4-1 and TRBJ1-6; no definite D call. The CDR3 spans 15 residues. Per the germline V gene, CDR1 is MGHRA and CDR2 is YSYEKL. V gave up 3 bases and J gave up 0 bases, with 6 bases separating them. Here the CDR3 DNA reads TGCGCCAGCAGCCATGGGAGCTCCTATAATTCACCCCTCCACTTT. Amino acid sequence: CASSHGSSYNSPLHF.

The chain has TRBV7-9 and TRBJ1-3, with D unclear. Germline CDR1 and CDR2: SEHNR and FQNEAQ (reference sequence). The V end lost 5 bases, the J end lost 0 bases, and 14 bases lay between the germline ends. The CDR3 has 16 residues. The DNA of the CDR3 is TGTGCCAGCAGCCTAGGTGAGGGCAGCTCTGGAAACACCATATATTTT. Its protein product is CASSLGEGSSGNTIYF.